Below, 15 T cell receptor beta chains from the same sample are listed, as sequenced in a study of monozygotic twins with inflammatory bowel disease (dated by TCRdb to the late 2010s). Receptor amplification or capture employed 5' RACE. For sequencing, an Illumina HiSeq 2500 was employed. After the reads were reprocessed by TCRdb, one entry was made per CDR3 protein sequence, with no DNA. The sample table holds 110,000 to 150,000 distinct CDR3 sequences. The ten biggest clones cover 0.95% to 1.5% of the sample. The source material was blood. All receptors derive from a human donor with ulcerative colitis or Crohn's disease, or a healthy co-twin of an affected twin (not recorded which).

This CDR3 is CASSPGSLAAYNEQFF. V and J are TRBV7-9 and TRBJ2-1; TCRdb designates TRBD2, a call that cannot be tested without DNA. Germline assignment: CDR1 SEHNR and CDR2 FQNEAQ (reference sequence). The CDR3 runs to 16 residues.

The V gene is TRBV5-1, the J gene TRBJ2-7; TCRdb outputs TRBD2, but without DNA this stays unchecked. CDR3 size: 12 residues. Germline values: CDR1 SGHRS, CDR2 YFSETQ. The CDR3 is CASRVEAYEQYF.

V and J are TRBV20-1 and TRBJ2-1; TCRdb's D call, TRBD2, is unchecked because there is no DNA. Germline-derived CDR1 and CDR2 are DFQATT and SNEGSKA (reference sequence). This CDR3 spans 14 amino acids. This chain's CDR3 is CSARGTATYNEQFF.

The genes are TRBV5-1 and TRBJ1-4; TCRdb returns TRBD1, unconfirmable since there is no DNA. The CDR3 loop spans 16 amino acids. Germline V gene lookup returns CDR1 SGHRS and CDR2 YFSETQ. CDR3 residues: CASSSSGTATNEKLFF.

The genes are TRBV18 and TRBJ2-5. The CDR3 loop spans 13 amino acids. Germline CDR1 and CDR2: KGHSH and LQKENI. The CDR3 sequence is CASSPGAEETQYF.

The rearrangement uses TRBV27 and TRBJ2-7; TCRdb designates TRBD2, a call that cannot be tested without DNA. Germline CDR1 reads MNHEY; CDR2 reads SMNVEV (reference sequence). The CDR3 runs 14 residues. Here the CDR3 reads CASSLGLPGYEQYF.

The V call is TRBV3-1, the J call TRBJ2-5; as DNA is missing, the TRBD2 call by TCRdb cannot be tested. The CDR3 totals 19 residues. Germline V CDR1 and CDR2: LGHDT, YNNKEL (reference sequence). CDR3 amino acids: CASSQEGLAGGTFQETQYF.

V and J are TRBV6-1 and TRBJ2-5; the TRBD2 assignment by TCRdb is unverifiable without DNA. Germline CDR1 is MNHNS and CDR2 is SASEGT. The CDR3 covers 17 residues. The CDR3 spells CASSRRWVAGSQETQYF.

The chain is built from TRBV20-1 and TRBJ1-1. Germline V gene data show CDR1 as DFQATT and CDR2 as SNEGSKA (reference sequence). This CDR3 region has 14 residues. CDR3: CSARDYGVNTEAFF.

This chain uses TRBV3-1 with TRBJ2-7; the D call from TCRdb, TRBD2, cannot be confirmed without DNA. CDR3 length: 13 amino acids. Germline lookup yields CDR1 LGHDT and CDR2 YNNKEL (reference sequence). The CDR3 loop is CASSQGNTDLIDF.

This CDR3 is CASSGIRHTGELFF. The chain is built from TRBV6-1 and TRBJ2-2. The CDR3 contains 14 residues. The V gene's germline CDR1 is MNHNS and CDR2 SASEGT.

This sequence joins TRBV5-1 and TRBJ2-1; the TCRdb D gene call, TRBD2, has no DNA to confirm it. This CDR3 region has 15 residues. In germline, CDR1 is SGHRS, CDR2 YFSETQ. The CDR3 region is CASSLNSVSPDEQFF.

This chain links TRBV20-1 with TRBJ2-1; there is no DNA to check the TCRdb D call of TRBD2. This CDR3 has 16 residues. Germline V CDR1 and CDR2: DFQATT, SNEGSKA (reference sequence). The CDR3 loop reads CSARGLGLGLHSEQFF.

The chain employs TRBV30 and TRBJ2-5; TCRdb's assignment of TRBD2 cannot be checked, as there is no DNA. Germline V lookup: CDR1 GTSNPN, CDR2 SVGIG (reference sequence). The CDR3 length is 15 residues. This chain's CDR3 is CAWSVLAGGRETQYF.

V is TRBV6-1 and J is TRBJ1-2. CDR3 length equals 14 residues. Germline assignment: CDR1 MNHNS and CDR2 SASEGT. The CDR3 region is CASSEVPGDYGYTF.